These T cell receptor beta chains were read from a single sample in a study of OX40 agonist ivuxolimab in advanced cancers. Assay used: immunoSEQ multiplex PCR; TCRdb lists only in-frame clones, some missing. Of around 21,000 clones listed, roughly 70% are singletons. The specimen was CD4+ or CD8+ T cells sorted from blood, collected in a trial of the OX40 agonist ivuxolimab. These receptors were obtained from an adult with an advanced solid tumor such as melanoma, head and neck, liver or kidney cancer. The CDR3 runs from the conserved cysteine through the conserved F or W. The D gene is left open where the match is weak. Clone size is not always given. Where it is, it says once, few, many or a class for expanded clones.

J,size,V,D,DNA,CDR3
TRBJ2-5,.,TRBV6-5,.,TGTGCCAGCAGTTATAGCAGTGGAGGCCCCAGGGAGACCCAGTACTTC,CASSYSSGGPRETQYF
TRBJ1-2,many,TRBV11-2,TRBD1,TGTGCCAGCGAGAGGGACAGTCCTTACTATGGCTACACCTTC,CASERDSPYYGYTF
TRBJ2-7,.,TRBV28,.,TGTGCCAGCAGTTTGGGATACGGATCGGACTTC,CASSLGYGSDF
TRBJ2-7,.,TRBV4-3,.,TGCGCCAGCAGCCAAGAGGGTAGAGGGTCCTACGAGCAGTACTTC,CASSQEGRGSYEQYF
TRBJ1-5,.,TRBV6-5,.,TGTGCCAGCAGCCCAGGGTTTTCAAATCAGCCCCAGCATTTT,CASSPGFSNQPQHF
TRBJ2-2,few,TRBV27,.,TGTGCCAGCAGTTTTCAGGGAACCGGGGAGCTGTTTTTT,CASSFQGTGELFF
TRBJ1-3,.,TRBV7-8,.,TGTGCCTCATCCGGGGGGAGCAACACCATATATTTT,CASSGGSNTIYF
TRBJ2-3,few,TRBV4-1,.,TGCGCCAGCAGCCAAGCGAGGACAGATACGCAGTATTTT,CASSQARTDTQYF
TRBJ1-3,.,TRBV28,.,TGTGCCAGCAGTACACAGGTTCTCAGCTCTGGAAACACCATATATTTT,CASSTQVLSSGNTIYF
TRBJ1-5,.,TRBV7-2,TRBD1,TGTGCCAGCAGAACCGGGGACAGTTTCAATCAGCCCCAGCATTTT,CASRTGDSFNQPQHF
TRBJ2-2,.,TRBV6-5,.,TGTGCCAGCAGTTACGGCGATGGGGAGCTGTTTTTT,CASSYGDGELFF
TRBJ1-1,.,TRBV27,.,TGTGCCAGCAGTTTGTTTGGGAGGGTGAACACTGAAGCTTTCTTT,CASSLFGRVNTEAFF
TRBJ2-5,few,TRBV6-5,.,TGTGCCAGCAGTTACTCTGAGGGCCAAGAGACCCAGTACTTC,CASSYSEGQETQYF
TRBJ2-7,.,TRBV13,.,TGTGCCAGCAGCTTAGGAGGGAACCCCTACGAGCAGTACTTC,CASSLGGNPYEQYF
TRBJ1-1,.,TRBV29-1,.,TGCAGCGTTGTCGGCGGCAAACTATTGAACACTGAAGCTTTCTTT,CSVVGGKLLNTEAFF